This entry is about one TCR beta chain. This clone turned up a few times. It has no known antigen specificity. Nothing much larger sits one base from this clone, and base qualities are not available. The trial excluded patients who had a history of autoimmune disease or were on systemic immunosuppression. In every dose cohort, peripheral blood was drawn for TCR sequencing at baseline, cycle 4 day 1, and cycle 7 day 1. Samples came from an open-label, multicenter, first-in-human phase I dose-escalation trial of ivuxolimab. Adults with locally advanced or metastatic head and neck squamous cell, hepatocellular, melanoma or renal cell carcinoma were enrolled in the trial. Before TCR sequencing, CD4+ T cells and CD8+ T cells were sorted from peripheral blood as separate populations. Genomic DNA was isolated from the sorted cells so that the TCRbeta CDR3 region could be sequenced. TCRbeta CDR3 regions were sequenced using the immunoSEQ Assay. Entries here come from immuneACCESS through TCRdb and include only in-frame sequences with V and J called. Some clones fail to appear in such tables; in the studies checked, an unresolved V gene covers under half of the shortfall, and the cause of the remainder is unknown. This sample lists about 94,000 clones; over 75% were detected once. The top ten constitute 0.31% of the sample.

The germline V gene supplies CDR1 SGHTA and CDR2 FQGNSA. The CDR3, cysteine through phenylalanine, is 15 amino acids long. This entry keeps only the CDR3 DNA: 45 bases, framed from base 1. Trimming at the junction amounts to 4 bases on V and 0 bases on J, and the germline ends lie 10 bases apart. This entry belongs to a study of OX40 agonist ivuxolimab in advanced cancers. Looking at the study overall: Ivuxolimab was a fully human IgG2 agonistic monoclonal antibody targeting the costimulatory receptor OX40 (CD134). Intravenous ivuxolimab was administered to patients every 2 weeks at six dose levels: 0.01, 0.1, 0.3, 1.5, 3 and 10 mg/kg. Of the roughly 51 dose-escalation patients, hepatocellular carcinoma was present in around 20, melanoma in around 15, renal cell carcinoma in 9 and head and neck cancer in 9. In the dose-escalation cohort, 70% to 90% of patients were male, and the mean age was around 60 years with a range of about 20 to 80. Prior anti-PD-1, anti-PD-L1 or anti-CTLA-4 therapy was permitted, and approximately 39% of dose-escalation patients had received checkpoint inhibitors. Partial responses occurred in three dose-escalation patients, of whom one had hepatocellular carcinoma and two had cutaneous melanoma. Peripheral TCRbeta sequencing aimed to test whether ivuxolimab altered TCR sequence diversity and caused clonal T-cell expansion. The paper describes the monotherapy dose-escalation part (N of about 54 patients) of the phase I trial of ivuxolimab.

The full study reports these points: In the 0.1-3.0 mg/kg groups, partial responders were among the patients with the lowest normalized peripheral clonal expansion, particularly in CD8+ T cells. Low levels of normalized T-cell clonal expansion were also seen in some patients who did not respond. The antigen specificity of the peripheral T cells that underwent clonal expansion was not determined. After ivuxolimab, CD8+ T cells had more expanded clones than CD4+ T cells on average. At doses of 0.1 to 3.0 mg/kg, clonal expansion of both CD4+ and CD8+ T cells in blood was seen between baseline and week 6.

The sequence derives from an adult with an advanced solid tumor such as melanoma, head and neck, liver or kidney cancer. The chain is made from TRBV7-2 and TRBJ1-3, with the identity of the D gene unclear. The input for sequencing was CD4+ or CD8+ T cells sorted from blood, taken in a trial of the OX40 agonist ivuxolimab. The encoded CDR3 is CASSSRVSSGNTIYF. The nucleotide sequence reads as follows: TGTGCCAGCAGCTCGCGGGTGAGCTCTGGAAACACCATATATTTT.